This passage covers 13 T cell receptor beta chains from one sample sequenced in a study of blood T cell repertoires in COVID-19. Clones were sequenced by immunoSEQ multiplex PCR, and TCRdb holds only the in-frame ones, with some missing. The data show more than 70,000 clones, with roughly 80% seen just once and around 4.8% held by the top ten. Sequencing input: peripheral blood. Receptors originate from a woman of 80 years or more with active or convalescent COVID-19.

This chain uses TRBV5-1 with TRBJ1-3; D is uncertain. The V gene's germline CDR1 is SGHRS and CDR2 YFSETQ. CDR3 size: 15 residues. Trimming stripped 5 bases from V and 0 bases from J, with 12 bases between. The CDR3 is CASRAGLDSGNTIYF. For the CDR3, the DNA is TGCGCCAGCAGAGCGGGCTTGGACTCTGGAAACACCATATATTTT.

The CDR3 reads CASTYKGGATDTQYF. The DNA for the CDR3 is TGTGCCAGCACCTATAAGGGGGGGGCGACAGATACGCAGTATTTT. The genes are TRBV6-6 and TRBJ2-3; perhaps TRBD2 as D (7 bases). With 7 bases removed from V and 3 bases from J, the gap between germline ends came to 17 bases. The CDR3 is 15 residues long. The germline CDR1 and CDR2 sequences are MNHNY and SVGAGI (reference sequence).

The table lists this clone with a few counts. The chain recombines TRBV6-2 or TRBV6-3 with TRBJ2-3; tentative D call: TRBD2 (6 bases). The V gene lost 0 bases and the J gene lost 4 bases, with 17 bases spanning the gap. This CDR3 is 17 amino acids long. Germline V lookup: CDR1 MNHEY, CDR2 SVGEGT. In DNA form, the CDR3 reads TGTGCCAGCAGTTACTCAGTACCGCGGGGACCCTCAGATACGCAGTATTTT. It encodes CASSYSVPRGPSDTQYF.

The CDR3 protein is CASSPQGGTGELFF. DNA for the CDR3: TGCGCCAGCAGCCCACAGGGGGGCACCGGGGAGCTGTTTTTT. The chain is built from TRBV5-1 and TRBJ2-2, with 8 bases matching TRBD1. This CDR3 comprises 14 residues. From germline, CDR1 is SGHRS and CDR2 YFSETQ. V dropped 4 bases and J dropped 4; count of bases not matched to a gene: 3.

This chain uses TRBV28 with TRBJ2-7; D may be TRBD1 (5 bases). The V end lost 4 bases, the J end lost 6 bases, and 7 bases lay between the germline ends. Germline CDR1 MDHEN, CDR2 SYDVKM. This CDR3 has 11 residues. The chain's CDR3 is CASSYQGEQYF. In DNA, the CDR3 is TGTGCCAGCAGTTACCAGGGCGAGCAGTACTTC.

As DNA, the CDR3 is TGTGCCAGCAGCCGAGCTAGCGGGGGCCGATACACAGATACGCAGTATTTT. As protein: CASSRASGGRYTDTQYF. The rearrangement uses TRBV11-2 and TRBJ2-3; 10 bases fit TRBD2. Germline V gene data show CDR1 as SGHAT and CDR2 as FQNNGV. V was clipped by 5 bases and J by 2 bases; unmatched bases: 10. The CDR3 consists of 17 residues. Filled out from reference TRBV11-2 and TRBJ2-3, the complete variable domain reads EAGVAQSPRYKIIEKRQSVAFWCNPISGHATLYWYQQILGQGPKLLIQFQNNGVVDDSQLPKDRFSAERLKGVDSTLKIQPAKLEDSAVYLCASSRASGGRYTDTQYFGPGTRLTVL.

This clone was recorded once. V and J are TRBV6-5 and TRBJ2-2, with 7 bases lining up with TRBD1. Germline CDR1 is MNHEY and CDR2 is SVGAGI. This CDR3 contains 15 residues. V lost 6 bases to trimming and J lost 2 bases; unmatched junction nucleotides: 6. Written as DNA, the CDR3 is TGTGCCAGCAGCCGAGGGACAGAAAACACCGGGGAGCTGTTTTTT. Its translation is CASSRGTENTGELFF.

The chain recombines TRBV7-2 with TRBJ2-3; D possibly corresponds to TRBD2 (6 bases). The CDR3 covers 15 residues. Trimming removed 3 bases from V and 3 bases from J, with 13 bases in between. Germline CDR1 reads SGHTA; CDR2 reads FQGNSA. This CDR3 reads CASSFGGHGTDTQYF. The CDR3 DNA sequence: TGTGCCAGCAGCTTCGGAGGGCATGGTACAGATACGCAGTATTTT.

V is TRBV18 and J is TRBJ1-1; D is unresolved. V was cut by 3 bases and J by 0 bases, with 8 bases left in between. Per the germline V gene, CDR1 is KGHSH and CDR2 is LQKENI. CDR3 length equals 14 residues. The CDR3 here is CASSPLSMNTEAFF. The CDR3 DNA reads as TGTGCCAGCTCACCCTTGAGTATGAACACTGAAGCTTTCTTT.

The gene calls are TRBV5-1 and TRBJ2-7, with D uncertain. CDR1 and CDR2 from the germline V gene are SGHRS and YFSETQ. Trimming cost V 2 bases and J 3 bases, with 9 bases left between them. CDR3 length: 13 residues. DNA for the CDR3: TGCGCCAGCAGCTTAAACGGAGACTACGAGCAGTACTTC. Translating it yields CASSLNGDYEQYF.

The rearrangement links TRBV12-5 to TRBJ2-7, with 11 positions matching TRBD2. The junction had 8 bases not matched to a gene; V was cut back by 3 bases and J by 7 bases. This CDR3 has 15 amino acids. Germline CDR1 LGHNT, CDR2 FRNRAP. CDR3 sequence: CASGFRLAGLGEQYF. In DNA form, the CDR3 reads TGTGCTAGTGGTTTCCGACTAGCGGGACTGGGTGAGCAGTACTTC.

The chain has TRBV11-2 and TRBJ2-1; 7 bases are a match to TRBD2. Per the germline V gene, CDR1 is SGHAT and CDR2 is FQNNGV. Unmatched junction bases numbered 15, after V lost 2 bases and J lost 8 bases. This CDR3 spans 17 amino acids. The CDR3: CASSLRMGTTSAYEQFF. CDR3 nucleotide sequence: TGTGCCAGCAGCTTACGAATGGGGACTACCTCCGCGTATGAGCAGTTCTTC.

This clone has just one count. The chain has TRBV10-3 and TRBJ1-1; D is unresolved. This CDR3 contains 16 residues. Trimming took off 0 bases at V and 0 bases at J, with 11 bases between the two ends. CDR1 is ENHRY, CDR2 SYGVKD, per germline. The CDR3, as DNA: TGTGCCATCAGTGAGTCTGCTAGCTCAATGAACACTGAAGCTTTCTTT. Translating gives CAISESASSMNTEAFF.